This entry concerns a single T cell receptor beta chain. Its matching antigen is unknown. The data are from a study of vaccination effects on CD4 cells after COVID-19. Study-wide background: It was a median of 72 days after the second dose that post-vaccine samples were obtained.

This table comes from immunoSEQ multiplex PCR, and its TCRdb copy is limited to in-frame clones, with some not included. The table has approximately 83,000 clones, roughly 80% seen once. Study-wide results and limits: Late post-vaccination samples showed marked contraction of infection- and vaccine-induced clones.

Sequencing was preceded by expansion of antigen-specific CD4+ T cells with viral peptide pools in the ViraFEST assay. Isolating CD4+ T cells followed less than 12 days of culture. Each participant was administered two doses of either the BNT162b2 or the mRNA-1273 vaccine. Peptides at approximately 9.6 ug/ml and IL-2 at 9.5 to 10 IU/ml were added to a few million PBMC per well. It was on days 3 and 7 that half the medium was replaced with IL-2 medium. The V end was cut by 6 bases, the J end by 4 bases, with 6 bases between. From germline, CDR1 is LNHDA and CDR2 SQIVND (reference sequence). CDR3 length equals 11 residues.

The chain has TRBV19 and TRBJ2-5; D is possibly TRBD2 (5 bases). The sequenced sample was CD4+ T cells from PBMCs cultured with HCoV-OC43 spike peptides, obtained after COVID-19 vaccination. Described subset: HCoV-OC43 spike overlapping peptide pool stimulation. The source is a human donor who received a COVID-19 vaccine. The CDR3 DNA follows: TGTGCCAGTAGAGGAGGAGAGACCCAGTACTTC. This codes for CASRGGETQYF.